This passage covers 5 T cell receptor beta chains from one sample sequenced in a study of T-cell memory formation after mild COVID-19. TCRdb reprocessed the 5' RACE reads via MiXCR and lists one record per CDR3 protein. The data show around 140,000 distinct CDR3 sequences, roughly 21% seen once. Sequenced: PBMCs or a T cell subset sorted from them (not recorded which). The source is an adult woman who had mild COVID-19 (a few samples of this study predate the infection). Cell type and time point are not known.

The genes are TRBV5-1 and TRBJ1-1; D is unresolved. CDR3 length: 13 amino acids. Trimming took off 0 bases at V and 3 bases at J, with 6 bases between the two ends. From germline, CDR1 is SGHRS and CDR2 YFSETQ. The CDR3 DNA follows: TGCGCCAGCAGCTTGGCCGCGTACACTGAAGCTTTCTTT. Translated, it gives CASSLAAYTEAFF.

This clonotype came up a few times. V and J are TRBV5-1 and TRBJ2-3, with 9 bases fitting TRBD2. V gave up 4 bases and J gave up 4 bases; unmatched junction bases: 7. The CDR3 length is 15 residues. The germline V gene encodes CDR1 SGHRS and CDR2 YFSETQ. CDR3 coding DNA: TGCGCCAGCAGCCCAGCGGGGGGCCTGGCAGATACGCAGTATTTT. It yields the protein CASSPAGGLADTQYF.

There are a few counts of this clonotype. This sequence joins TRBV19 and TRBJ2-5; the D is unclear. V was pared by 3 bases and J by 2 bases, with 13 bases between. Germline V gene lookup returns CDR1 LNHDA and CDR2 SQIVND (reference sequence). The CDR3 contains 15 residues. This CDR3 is CASSMGGAAQETQYF. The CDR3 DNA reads TGTGCCAGTAGTATGGGCGGAGCAGCTCAAGAGACCCAGTACTTC.

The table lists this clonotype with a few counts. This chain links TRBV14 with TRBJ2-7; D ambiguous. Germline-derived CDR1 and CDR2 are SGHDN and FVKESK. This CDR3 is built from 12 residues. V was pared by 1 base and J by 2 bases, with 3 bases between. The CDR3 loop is CASSQAPYEQYF. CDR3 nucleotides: TGTGCCAGCAGCCAAGCGCCCTACGAGCAGTACTTC. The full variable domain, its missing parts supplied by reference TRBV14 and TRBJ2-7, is EAGVTQFPSHSVIEKGQTVTLRCDPISGHDNLYWYRRVMGKEIKFLLHFVKESKQDESGMPNNRFLAERTGGTYSTLKVQPAELEDSGVYFCASSQAPYEQYFGPGTRLTVT.

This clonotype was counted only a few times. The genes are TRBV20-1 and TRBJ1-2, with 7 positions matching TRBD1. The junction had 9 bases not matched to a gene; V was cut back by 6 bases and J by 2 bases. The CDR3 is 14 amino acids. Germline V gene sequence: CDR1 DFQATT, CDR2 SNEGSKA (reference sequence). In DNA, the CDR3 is TGCAGTGCAAGCTCCGGGACAGTAAACTATGGCTACACCTTC. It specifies CSASSGTVNYGYTF.